The subject of this entry is one T cell receptor beta chain. The data are from a study of blood T cells in healthy people across ages. Combining a sample-barcoded 5' primer with a J-beta primer mix, a second PCR ran for about 7 to 11 cycles. A 12-random-nucleotide template-switch adaptor tagged each cDNA molecule. MiXCR was run by TCRdb on the 5' RACE reads, yielding one entry per CDR3 protein. This table has 630,000 or so distinct CDR3 sequences, roughly 30% appearing once. The CDR3 sequence is 14 residues long. V lost 6 bases and J 0 bases, leaving 12 bases between the germline ends. Germline V CDR1 and CDR2: SQVTM, ANQGSEA.

The origin of this receptor is a woman of 80 years or more in good health. Sequenced: blood. The J gene is TRBJ1-3, the V gene TRBV29-1, with a weak D call TRBD1 (6 bases). The CDR3 here is CSVADSNSGNTIYF. CDR3 DNA sequence: TGCAGCGTCGCGGACAGCAACTCTGGAAACACCATATATTTT.